One and the same sample provided the 3 T cell receptor beta chains below, sequenced in a study of T cell changes during pregnancy in multiple sclerosis. Using immunoSEQ multiplex PCR, the repertoire was profiled, and TCRdb retains in-frame clones only, with some absent. The data hold tens of thousands of clones, with around nine tenths observed a single time. The sample consisted of CD4+ T cells from peripheral blood mononuclear cells, taken in the third trimester of pregnancy. These receptors came from a female donor with multiple sclerosis, enrolled in a pregnancy study.

This chain connects TRBV30 to TRBJ2-2, with 8 bases aligning to TRBD1. CDR1 and CDR2 (germline): GTSNPN, SVGIG (reference sequence). With V trimmed by 1 base and J by 8 bases, 6 bases remained unmatched. CDR3 length equals 14 residues. The CDR3 nucleotides are TGTGCCTGGAGTGGCCAGGGGGCATCTGGGGAGCTGTTTTTT. Translating gives CAWSGQGASGELFF.

This chain uses TRBV2 with TRBJ1-2; 8 bases are a match to TRBD1. V lost 5 bases and J lost 3; bases outside the gene matches: 5. Germline lookup yields CDR1 SNHLY and CDR2 FYNNEI. This CDR3 contains 14 residues. CDR3 in amino acids: CASSIGQGDYGYTF. CDR3 nucleotides: TGTGCCAGCAGTATCGGACAGGGCGACTATGGCTACACCTTC.

The gene calls are TRBV4-1 and TRBJ2-5, with 7 bases identical to TRBD2. In germline, CDR1 is MGHRA, CDR2 YSYEKL. The CDR3 has 17 amino acids. Unmatched junction bases numbered 14, after V lost 3 bases and J lost 4 bases. CDR3 protein: CASSHAQTSTVVETQYF. For the CDR3, the DNA is TGCGCCAGCAGCCACGCCCAGACTAGCACGGTAGTAGAGACCCAGTACTTC.